These 8 T cell receptor beta chains originate from one sample sequenced in a study of blood T cell repertoires in COVID-19. Profiling relied on immunoSEQ multiplex PCR, and the TCRdb table lists in-frame clones only, not all of them. This sample has about 140,000 clones, with 75% to 90% found just once. The sample was PBMCs or T cells enriched from blood (not recorded which). Receptors were obtained from a man aged 50-59 years in a cohort exposed to, infected with or recovered from COVID-19 (not recorded which).

This chain joins TRBV3-1 (or the pseudogene TRBV3-2) and TRBJ1-3; D is unresolved. V shed 4 bases and J shed 5 bases, with 18 bases lying between them. Germline V lookup: CDR1 LGHDT, CDR2 YNNKEL (reference sequence). The CDR3 extends over 16 amino acids. The DNA of the CDR3 is TGTGCCAGCAGCCCCCGACGGGGTAGGGTTAGAAACACCATATATTTT. Translated: CASSPRRGRVRNTIYF.

This sequence joins TRBV12-5 and TRBJ1-6, with 7 bases aligning to TRBD1. CDR3 length: 14 residues. Germline-derived CDR1 and CDR2 are LGHNT and FRNRAP. V was clipped by 11 bases and J by 8 bases; unmatched bases: 12. As DNA, the CDR3 is TGTGCTTCTAAGATACAGGGGACCGATTCACCCCTCCACTTT. Translating it yields CASKIQGTDSPLHF.

The J gene is TRBJ2-3, the V gene TRBV7-9, with 7 nucleotides matching TRBD1. The CDR3 runs to 12 residues. Germline V lookup: CDR1 SEHNR, CDR2 FQNEAQ (reference sequence). Trimming took 7 bases from V and 9 from J; bases not matched to a gene: 7. CDR3 amino acids: CASTRDSPTQYF. The CDR3 region has the DNA TGTGCCAGCACCAGGGACAGTCCAACGCAGTATTTT.

The chain uses TRBV30 and TRBJ1-1; 9 positions match TRBD1. V trimming: 5 bases; J trimming: 6 bases; junction bases outside the gene matches: 10. The V gene's germline CDR1 is GTSNPN and CDR2 SVGIG (reference sequence). The CDR3 is 14 amino acids. Here the CDR3 reads CAWAVQGAVAEAFF. In nucleotides, the CDR3 is TGTGCCTGGGCTGTACAGGGGGCCGTCGCTGAAGCTTTCTTT.

This rearrangement joins TRBV5-6 to TRBJ1-3, with D possibly matching TRBD1 (5 bases). Germline CDR1 and CDR2: SGHDT and YYEEEE. The V and J ends lost 0 bases and 0 bases respectively, with 10 bases between them. The CDR3 is 16 residues long. CDR3 DNA: TGTGCCAGCAGCTTGGCAGGGCTCCGCTCTGGAAACACCATATATTTT. As protein: CASSLAGLRSGNTIYF. Based on the CDR3 plus reference TRBV5-6 and TRBJ1-3, the full variable domain is DAGVTQSPTHLIKTRGQQVTLRCSPKSGHDTVSWYQQALGQGPQFIFQYYEEEERQRGNFPDRFSGHQFPNYSSELNVNALLLGDSALYLCASSLAGLRSGNTIYFGEGSWLTVV.

The V call is TRBV3-1 (or the pseudogene TRBV3-2), the J call TRBJ2-3, with D possibly matching TRBD1 (6 bases). The germline V gene encodes CDR1 LGHDT and CDR2 YNNKEL (reference sequence). Between the trimmed V and J ends, which lost 5 bases and 5 bases, there was a span of 11 bases. CDR3 length equals 13 residues. The CDR3 loop is CASSKDSRDTQYF. As DNA, the CDR3 is TGTGCCAGCAGCAAGGACAGTAGAGATACGCAGTATTTT.

The chain combines TRBV2 with TRBJ2-1; the D is unclear. In germline, CDR1 is SNHLY, CDR2 FYNNEI. V was shortened by 2 bases and J by 3 bases, with 5 bases between the two germline ends. The length of the CDR3 is 13 residues. CDR3 protein: CASSENSYNEQFF. The CDR3 nucleotides read TGTGCCAGCAGTGAAAACAGCTACAATGAGCAGTTCTTC.

The rearrangement links TRBV5-4 to TRBJ2-7; 9 bases are shared with TRBD1. CDR1 is SGHNT, CDR2 YYREEE, per germline (reference sequence). The J segment lost 5 bases and the V segment lost 0 bases, leaving 9 bases of the junction unmatched. The CDR3 consists of 16 residues. The CDR3 here is CASSLGGTGIPNEQYF. Written as DNA, the CDR3 is TGTGCCAGCAGCTTGGGGGGGACAGGGATCCCAAACGAGCAGTACTTC.